The 6 T cell receptor beta chains reported below all come from one sample, sequenced in a study of CD8+ T cells in alopecia areata. TCR sequencing used cDNA made by reverse transcription of extracted RNA. Repertoires were generated with immunoSEQ multiplex PCR, while TCRdb's copy carries only in-frame clones and drops some. The sample shows about 150,000 clones, approximately 60% of them seen only once. Material for sequencing was CD8+ T cells sorted from blood. The source is a human donor in good health.

V usage is TRBV5-1 and J usage is TRBJ2-1; 9 nucleotides align to TRBD2. The CDR3 runs 16 residues. The germline V gene encodes CDR1 SGHRS and CDR2 YFSETQ. V lost 0 bases, J lost 7 bases, and 8 bases stayed unmatched. The CDR3 bases are TGCGCCAGCAGCTTGGAGGCTAGCGGGATATGGAATGAGCAGTTCTTC. Translating it yields CASSLEASGIWNEQFF.

This sequence joins TRBV9 and TRBJ2-7, with D hard to call. This CDR3 has 16 residues. The V end was cut by 4 bases, the J end by 0 bases, with 17 bases between. From germline, CDR1 is SGDLS and CDR2 YYNGEE. The CDR3 spells CASSPSWVAYSYEQYF. In nucleotides, the CDR3 is TGTGCCAGCAGCCCTTCTTGGGTGGCCTACTCCTACGAGCAGTACTTC.

The chain joins TRBV7-9 to TRBJ2-1; the D gene is possibly TRBD2 (6 bases). Trimming removed 5 bases at V and 8 bases at J, with 13 bases between. CDR3 size: 13 residues. Germline CDR1 and CDR2: SEHNR and FQNEAQ (reference sequence). This chain's CDR3 is CASSPSEGYEQFF. CDR3 sequence (DNA): TGTGCCAGCAGCCCGTCGGAGGGATATGAGCAGTTCTTC.

This clone was seen more than once but under ten times. The V gene is TRBV7-9, the J gene TRBJ2-5; TRBD1 matches at 9 bases. Trimming removed 5 bases from V and 4 bases from J; junction bases left unmatched: 11. The CDR3 covers 16 residues. Germline V lookup: CDR1 SEHNR, CDR2 FQNEAQ (reference sequence). CDR3 amino acids: CASSPTGTGWGETQYF. DNA for the CDR3: TGTGCCAGCAGCCCAACCGGGACAGGGTGGGGAGAGACCCAGTACTTC.

V is TRBV11-2 and J is TRBJ2-3; either TRBD1 or TRBD2 may fit D (6 bases each). Trimming shortened V by 1 base and J by 4 bases, and 12 bases separated the two germline ends. The CDR3 has 15 amino acids. The germline V gene encodes CDR1 SGHAT and CDR2 FQNNGV. The CDR3 loop is CASSLGRRGADTQYF. CDR3 bases: TGTGCCAGCAGCTTAGGGCGGAGGGGGGCAGATACGCAGTATTTT.

The chain has TRBV25-1 and TRBJ2-5; 7 nucleotides match TRBD2. The germline V gene has CDR1 MGHDK and CDR2 SYGVNS. V dropped 2 bases and J dropped 4; count of bases not matched to a gene: 4. The CDR3 has 14 residues. The CDR3 spells CASSEHGGGETQYF. The CDR3 bases are TGTGCCAGCAGTGAACATGGGGGGGGAGAGACCCAGTACTTC.